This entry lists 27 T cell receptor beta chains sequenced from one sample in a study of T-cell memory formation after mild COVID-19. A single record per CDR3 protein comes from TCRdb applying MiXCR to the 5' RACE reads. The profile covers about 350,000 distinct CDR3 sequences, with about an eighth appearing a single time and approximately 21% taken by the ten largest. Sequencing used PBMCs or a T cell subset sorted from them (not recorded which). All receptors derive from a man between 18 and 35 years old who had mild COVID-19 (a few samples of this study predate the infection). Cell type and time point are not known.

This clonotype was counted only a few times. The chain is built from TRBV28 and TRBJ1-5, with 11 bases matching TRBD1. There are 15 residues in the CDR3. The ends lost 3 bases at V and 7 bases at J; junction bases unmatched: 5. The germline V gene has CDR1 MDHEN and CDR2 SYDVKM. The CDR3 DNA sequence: TGTGCCAGCAGTTTGGTAGGGACAGGGGGGCAGCCCCAGCATTTT. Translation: CASSLVGTGGQPQHF. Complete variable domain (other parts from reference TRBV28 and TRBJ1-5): DVKVTQSSRYLVKRTGEKVFLECVQDMDHENMFWYRQDPGLGLRLIYFSYDVKMKEKGDIPEGYSVSREKKERFSLILESASTNQTSMYLCASSLVGTGGQPQHFGDGTRLSIL.

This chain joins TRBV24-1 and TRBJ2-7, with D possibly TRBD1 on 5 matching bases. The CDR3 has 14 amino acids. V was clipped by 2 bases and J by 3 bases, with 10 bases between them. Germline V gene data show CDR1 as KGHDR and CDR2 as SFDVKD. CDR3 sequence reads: CATSDSLDIYEQYV. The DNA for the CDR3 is TGTGCCACCAGTGATTCCTTGGACATCTACGAGCAGTACGTC.

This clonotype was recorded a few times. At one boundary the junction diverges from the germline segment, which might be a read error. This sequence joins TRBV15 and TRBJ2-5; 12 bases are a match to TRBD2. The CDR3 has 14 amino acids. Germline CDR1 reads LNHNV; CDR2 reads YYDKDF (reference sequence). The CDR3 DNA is TGTGCCACCAGCAGACGAGAGACTAGCGGGGGCCGAGACTTC. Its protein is CATSRRETSGGRDF.

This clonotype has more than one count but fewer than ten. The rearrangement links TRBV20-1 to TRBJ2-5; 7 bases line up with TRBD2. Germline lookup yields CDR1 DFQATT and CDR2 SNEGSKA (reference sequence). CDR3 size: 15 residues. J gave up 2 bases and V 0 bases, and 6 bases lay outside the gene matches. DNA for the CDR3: TGCAGTGCTAGAGATGCCCTAGCGGATCAAGAGACCCAGTACTTC. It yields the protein CSARDALADQETQYF.

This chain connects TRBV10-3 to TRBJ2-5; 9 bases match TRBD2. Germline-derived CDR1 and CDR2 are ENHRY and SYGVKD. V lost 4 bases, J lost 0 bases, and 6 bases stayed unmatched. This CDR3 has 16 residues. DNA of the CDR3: TGTGCCATCAGTGGGGGTATAGCGGGGGACCAAGAGACCCAGTACTTC. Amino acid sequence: CAISGGIAGDQETQYF.

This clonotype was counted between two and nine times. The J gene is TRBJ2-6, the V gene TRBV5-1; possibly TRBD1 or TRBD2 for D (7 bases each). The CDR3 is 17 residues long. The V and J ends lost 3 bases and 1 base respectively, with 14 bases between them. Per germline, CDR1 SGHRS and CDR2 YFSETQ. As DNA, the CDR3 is TGCGCCAGCAGCTCCAGGGGGGGGCAATCTGGGGCCAACGTCCTGACTTTC. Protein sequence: CASSSRGGQSGANVLTF.

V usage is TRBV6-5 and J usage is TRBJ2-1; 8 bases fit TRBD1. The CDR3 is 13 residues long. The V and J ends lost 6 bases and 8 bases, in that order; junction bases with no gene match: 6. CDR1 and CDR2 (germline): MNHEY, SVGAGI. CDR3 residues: CASRNPDRDEQFF. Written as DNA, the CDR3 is TGTGCCAGCAGAAACCCGGACAGGGATGAGCAGTTCTTC.

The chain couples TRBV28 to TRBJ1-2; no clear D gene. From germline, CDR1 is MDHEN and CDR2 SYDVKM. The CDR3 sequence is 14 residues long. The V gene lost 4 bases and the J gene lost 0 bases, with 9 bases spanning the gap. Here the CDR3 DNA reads TGTGCCAGCAGTTCAACAAGGGCTAACTATGGCTACACCTTC. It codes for CASSSTRANYGYTF.

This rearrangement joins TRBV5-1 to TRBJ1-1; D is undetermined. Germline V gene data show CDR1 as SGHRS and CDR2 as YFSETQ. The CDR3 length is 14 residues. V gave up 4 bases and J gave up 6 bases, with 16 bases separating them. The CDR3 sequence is CASSMDPSPSEAFF. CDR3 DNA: TGCGCCAGCAGCATGGATCCCTCTCCCTCTGAAGCTTTCTTT.

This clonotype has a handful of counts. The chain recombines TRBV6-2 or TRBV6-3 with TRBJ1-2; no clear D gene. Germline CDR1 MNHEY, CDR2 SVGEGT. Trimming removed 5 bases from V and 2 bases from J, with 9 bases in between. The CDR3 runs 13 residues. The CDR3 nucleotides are TGTGCCAGCAGTCCCAATTTCAACTATGGCTACACCTTC. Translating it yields CASSPNFNYGYTF.

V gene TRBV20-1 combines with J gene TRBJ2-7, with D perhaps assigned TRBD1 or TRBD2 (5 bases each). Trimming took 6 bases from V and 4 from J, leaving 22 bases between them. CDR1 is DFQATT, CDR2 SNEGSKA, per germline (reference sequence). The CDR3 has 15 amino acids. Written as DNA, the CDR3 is TGCAGTGCAAATAACCGAGGGGTTTTCGGGTACGAGCAGTACTTC. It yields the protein CSANNRGVFGYEQYF.

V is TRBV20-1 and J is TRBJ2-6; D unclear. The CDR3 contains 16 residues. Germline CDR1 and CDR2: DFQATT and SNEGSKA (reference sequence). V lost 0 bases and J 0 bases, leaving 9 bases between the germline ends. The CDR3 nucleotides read TGCAGTGCTAGAGATTTGGCAAACTCTGGGGCCAACGTCCTGACTTTC. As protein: CSARDLANSGANVLTF.

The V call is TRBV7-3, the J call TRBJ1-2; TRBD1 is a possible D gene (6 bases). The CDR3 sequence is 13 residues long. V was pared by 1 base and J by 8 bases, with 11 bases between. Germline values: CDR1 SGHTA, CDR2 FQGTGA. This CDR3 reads CASSLSQGSGYTF. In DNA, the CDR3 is TGTGCCAGCAGCTTAAGTCAGGGGTCCGGCTACACCTTC.

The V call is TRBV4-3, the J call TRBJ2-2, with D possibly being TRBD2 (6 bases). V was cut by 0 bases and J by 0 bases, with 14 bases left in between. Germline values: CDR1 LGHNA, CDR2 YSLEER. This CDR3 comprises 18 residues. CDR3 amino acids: CASSQEGTVKTNTGELFF. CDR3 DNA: TGCGCCAGCAGCCAAGAGGGGACTGTCAAAACGAACACCGGGGAGCTGTTTTTT.

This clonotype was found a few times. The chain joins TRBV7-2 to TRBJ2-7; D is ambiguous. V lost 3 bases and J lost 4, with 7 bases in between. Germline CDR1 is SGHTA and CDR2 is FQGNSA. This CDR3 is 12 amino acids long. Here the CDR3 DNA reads TGTGCCAGCAGCTTCGGGCAGTACGAGCAGTACTTC. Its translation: CASSFGQYEQYF. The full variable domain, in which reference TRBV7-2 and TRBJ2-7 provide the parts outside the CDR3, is GAGVSQSPSNKVTEKGKDVELRCDPISGHTALYWYRQSLGQGLEFLIYFQGNSAPDKSGLPSDRFSAERTGGSVSTLTIQRTQQEDSAVYLCASSFGQYEQYFGPGTRLTVT.

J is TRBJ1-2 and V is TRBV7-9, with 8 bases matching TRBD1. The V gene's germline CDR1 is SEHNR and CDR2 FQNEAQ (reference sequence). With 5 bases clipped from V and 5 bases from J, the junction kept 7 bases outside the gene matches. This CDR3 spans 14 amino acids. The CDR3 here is CASSPTDREYGYTF. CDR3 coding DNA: TGTGCCAGCAGCCCAACGGACAGGGAGTATGGCTACACCTTC. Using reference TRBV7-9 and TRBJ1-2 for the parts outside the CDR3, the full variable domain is DTGVSQNPRHKITKRGQNVTFRCDPISEHNRLYWYRQTLGQGPEFLTYFQNEAQLEKSRLLSDRFSAERPKGSFSTLEIQRTEQGDSAMYLCASSPTDREYGYTFGSGTRLTVV.

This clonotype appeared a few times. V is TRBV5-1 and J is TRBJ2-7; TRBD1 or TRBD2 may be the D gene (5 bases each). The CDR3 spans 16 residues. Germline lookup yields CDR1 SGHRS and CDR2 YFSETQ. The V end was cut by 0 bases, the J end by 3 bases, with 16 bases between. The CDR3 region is CASSLVPSGGYYEQYF. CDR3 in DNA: TGCGCCAGCAGCTTGGTTCCGAGTGGGGGATACTACGAGCAGTACTTC.

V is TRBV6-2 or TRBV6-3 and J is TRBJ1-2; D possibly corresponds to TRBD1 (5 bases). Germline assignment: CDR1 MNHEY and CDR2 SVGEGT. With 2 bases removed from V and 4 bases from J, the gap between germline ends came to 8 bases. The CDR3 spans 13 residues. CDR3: CASSYAGGYGYTF. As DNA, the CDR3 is TGTGCCAGCAGTTACGCCGGGGGCTATGGCTACACCTTC.

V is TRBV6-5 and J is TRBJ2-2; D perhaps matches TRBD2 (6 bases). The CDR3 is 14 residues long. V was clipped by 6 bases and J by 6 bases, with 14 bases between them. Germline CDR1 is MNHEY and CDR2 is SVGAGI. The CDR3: CASRGGGAAGELFF. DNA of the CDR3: TGTGCCAGCAGGGGTGGAGGGGCGGCCGGGGAGCTGTTTTTT.

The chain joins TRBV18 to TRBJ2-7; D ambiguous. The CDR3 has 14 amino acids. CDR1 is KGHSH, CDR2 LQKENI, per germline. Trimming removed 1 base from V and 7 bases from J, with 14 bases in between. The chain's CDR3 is CASSPRSAAGEQYV. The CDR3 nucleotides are TGTGCCAGCTCACCACGGTCGGCTGCCGGAGAGCAGTACGTC.

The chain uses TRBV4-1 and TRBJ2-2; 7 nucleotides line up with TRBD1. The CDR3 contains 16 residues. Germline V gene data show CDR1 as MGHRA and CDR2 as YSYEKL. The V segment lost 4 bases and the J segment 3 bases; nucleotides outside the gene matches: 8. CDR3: CASSLTTGEDTGELFF. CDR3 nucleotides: TGCGCCAGCAGCCTAACAACAGGGGAAGACACCGGGGAGCTGTTTTTT.

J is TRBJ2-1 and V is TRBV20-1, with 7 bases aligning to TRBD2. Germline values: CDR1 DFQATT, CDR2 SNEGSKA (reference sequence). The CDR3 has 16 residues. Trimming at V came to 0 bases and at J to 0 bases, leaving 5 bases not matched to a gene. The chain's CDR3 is CSARDPAGSSYNEQFF. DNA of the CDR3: TGCAGTGCTAGAGACCCAGCGGGGAGCTCCTACAATGAGCAGTTCTTC.

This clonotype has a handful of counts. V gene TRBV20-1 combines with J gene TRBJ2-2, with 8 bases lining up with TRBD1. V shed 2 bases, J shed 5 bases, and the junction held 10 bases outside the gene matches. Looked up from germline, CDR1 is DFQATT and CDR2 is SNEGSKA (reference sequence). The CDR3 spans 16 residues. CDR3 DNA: TGCAGTGCTAGACTTCCCGGGACAGGACTTACCGGGGAGCTGTTTTTT. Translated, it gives CSARLPGTGLTGELFF.

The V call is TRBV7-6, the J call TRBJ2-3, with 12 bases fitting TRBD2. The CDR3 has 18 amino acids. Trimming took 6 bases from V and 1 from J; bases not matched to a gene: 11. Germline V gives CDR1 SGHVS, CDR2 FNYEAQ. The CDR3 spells CASSLLAGGPRGTDTQYF. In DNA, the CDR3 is TGTGCCAGCAGTTTACTAGCGGGGGGCCCGAGGGGCACAGATACGCAGTATTTT.

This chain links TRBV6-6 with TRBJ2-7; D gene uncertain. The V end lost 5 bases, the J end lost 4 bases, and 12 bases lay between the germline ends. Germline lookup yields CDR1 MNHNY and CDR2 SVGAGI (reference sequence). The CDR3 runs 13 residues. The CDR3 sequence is CASSAEPHYEQYV. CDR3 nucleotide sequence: TGTGCCAGCAGTGCCGAACCTCATTACGAGCAGTACGTC.

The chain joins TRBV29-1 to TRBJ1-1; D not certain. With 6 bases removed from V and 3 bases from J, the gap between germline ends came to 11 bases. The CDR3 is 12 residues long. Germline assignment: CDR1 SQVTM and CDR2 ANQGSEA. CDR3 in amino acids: CSVIRADTEAFF. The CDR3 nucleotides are TGCAGCGTAATTCGGGCAGACACTGAAGCTTTCTTT.

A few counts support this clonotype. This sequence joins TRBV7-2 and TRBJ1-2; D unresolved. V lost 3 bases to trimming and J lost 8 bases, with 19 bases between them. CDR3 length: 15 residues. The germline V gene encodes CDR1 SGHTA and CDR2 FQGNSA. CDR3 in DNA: TGTGCCAGCAGCTTGTACTCTCTTCACGGGGTGGGCTACACCTTC. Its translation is CASSLYSLHGVGYTF.